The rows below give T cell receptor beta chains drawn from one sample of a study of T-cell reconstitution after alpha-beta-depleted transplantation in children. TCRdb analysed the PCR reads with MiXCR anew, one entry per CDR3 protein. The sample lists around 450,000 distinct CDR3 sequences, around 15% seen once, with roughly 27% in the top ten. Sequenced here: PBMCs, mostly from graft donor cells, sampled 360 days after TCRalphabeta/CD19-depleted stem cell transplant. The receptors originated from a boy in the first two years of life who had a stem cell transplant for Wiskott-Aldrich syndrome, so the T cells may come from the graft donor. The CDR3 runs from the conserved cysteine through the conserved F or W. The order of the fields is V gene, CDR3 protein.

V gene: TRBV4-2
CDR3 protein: CASSQASGVRVSYEQYF

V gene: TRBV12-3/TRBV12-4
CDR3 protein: CASTLAGEETQYF

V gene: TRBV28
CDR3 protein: CASSFVGANGYTF

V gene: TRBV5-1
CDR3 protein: CASSFSIGTDEQYF

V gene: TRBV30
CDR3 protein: CAYGAATQYF

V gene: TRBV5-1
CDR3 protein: CASRNRDEYNEQFF

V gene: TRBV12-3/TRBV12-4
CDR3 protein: CASSLQGGVGEQFF

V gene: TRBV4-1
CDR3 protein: CASSQVGTVGGTDTQYF

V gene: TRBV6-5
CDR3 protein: CASSYTLPGRLNTEAFF

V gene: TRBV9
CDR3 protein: CASSKSFIGELFF

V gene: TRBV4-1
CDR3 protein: CASSQGRDTEAFF

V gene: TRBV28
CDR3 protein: CASGMYSEQFF

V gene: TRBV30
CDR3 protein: CAWSKLAGLYEQYF

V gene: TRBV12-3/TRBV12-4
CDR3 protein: CASSFWTSGTGELFF

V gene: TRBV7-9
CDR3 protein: CASSATGGDPNEQFF

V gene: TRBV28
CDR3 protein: CASSLWRGGQPQHF

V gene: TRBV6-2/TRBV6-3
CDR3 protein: CASSYLAGVIQETQYF

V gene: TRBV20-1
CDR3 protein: CSARGQGENIQYF

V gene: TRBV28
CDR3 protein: CASSPFPFRGQGATGELFF

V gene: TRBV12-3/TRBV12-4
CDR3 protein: CASSLPRTSVSGELFF

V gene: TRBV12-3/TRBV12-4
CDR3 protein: CATMRRMNTEAFF

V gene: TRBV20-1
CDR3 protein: CSASGLAGGARNEQYF

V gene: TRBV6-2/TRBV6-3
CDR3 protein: CASSYLSGRSPLHF

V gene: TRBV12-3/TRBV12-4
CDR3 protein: CASSSGSQPQHF

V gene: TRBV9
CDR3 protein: CASSSTKARTGTSSYNEQFF

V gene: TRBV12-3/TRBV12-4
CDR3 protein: CASSFHRSDRKAFF

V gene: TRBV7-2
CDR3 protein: CASSAVAGGMNEQFF

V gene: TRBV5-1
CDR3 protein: CASRRTEAATGELFF

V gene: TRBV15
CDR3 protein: CATSRVIQETQYF

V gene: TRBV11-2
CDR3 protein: CASSLIGVRLPRGEQYF

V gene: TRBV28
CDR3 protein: CASSLETGPDEQYF

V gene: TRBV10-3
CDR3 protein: CAISDPSLGTNEKLFF

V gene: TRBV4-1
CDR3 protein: CASSRGTSGFSSYEQYF

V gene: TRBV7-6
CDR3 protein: CASSSLKTSGVIDEQFF

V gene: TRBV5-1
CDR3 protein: CASSFGTTFNEQFF

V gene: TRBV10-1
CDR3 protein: CASSEGTGVPYEQYF

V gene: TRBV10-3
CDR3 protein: CAISEGVAGVRVFF

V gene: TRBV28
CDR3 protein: CASTLQGTGNIQYF

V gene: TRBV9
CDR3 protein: CASSAQRVSSYNEQFF

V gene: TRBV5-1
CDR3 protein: CASSFPGGAYNEQFF

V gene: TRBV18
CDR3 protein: CASSPGLADEQYF

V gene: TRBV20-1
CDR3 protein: CSASDRSPYEQYF

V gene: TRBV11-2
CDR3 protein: CASSLELGGLRSYNEQFF

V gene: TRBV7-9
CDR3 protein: CASSTGPFQGGYTF

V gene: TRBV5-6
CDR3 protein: CASSWGRDRVNPQNTGELFF

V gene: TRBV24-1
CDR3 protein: CATSDLRSQGTDTQYF

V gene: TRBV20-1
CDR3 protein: CSVSTLLETQYF

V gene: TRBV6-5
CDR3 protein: CASSYGGQATNEKLFF

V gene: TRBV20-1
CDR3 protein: CSAPGQGADTQYF

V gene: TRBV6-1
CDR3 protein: CASIRLAGSYNEQFF